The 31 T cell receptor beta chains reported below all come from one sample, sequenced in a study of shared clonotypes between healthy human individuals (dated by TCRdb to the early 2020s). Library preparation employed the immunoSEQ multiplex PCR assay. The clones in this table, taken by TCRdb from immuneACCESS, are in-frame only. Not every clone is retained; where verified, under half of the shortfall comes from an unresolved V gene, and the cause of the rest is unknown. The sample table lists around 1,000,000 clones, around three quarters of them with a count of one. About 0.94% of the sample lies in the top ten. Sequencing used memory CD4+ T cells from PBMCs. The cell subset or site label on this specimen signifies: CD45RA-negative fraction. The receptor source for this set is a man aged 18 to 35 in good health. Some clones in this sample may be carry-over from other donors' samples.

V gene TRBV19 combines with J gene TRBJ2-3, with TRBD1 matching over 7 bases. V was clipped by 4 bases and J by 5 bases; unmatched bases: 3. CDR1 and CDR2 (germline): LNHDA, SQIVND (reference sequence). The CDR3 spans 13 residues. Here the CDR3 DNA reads TGTGCCAGTAGTACCTACAGGGGAGATACGCAGTATTTT. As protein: CASSTYRGDTQYF. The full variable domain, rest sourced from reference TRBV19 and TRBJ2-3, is DGGITQSPKYLFRKEGQNVTLSCEQNLNHDAMYWYRQDPGQGLRLIYYSQIVNDFQKGDIAEGYSVSREKKESFPLTVTSAQKNPTAFYLCASSTYRGDTQYFGPGTRLTVL.

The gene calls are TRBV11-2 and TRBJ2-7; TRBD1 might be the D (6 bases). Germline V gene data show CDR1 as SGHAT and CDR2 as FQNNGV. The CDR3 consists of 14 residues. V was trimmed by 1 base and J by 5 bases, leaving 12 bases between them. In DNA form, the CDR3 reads TGTGCCAGCAGCTTAGGGACAGCATTGAACGAGCAGTACTTC. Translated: CASSLGTALNEQYF.

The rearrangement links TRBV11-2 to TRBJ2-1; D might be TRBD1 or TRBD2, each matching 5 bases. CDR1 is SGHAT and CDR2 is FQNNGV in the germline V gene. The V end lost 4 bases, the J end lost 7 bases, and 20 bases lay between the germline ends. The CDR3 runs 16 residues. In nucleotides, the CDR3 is TGTGCCAGCAGCTATATCCGGGGCCCCTCTCTTAATGAGCAGTTCTTC. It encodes CASSYIRGPSLNEQFF.

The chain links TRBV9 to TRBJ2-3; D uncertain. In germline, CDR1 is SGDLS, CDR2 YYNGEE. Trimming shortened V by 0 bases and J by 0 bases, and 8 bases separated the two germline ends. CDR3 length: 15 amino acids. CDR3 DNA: TGTGCCAGCAGCGTAGGCCTCCCGAGCACAGATACGCAGTATTTT. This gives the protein CASSVGLPSTDTQYF.

The DNA of the CDR3 is TGTGCCTGGGGCTACAGGGGCAGAACTGCCAACGTCCTGACTTTC. It translates to CAWGYRGRTANVLTF. The V and J genes are TRBV30 and TRBJ2-6; TRBD1 matches 7 bases. CDR3 size: 15 residues. CDR1 is GTSNPN and CDR2 is SVGIG in the germline V gene (reference sequence). V gave up 5 bases and J gave up 7 bases; unmatched junction bases: 11.

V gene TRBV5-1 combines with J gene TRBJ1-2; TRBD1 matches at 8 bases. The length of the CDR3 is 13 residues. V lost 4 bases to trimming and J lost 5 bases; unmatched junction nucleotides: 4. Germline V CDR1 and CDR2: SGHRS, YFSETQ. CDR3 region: CASSQTGDYGYTF. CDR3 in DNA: TGCGCCAGCAGCCAGACAGGGGATTATGGCTACACCTTC. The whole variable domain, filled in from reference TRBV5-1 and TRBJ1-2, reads KAGVTQTPRYLIKTRGQQVTLSCSPISGHRSVSWYQQTPGQGLQFLFEYFSETQRNKGNFPGRFSGRQFSNSRSEMNVSTLELGDSALYLCASSQTGDYGYTFGSGTRLTVV.

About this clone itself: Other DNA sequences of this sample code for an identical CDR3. CDR3 in amino acids: CASSPRPDTEAFF. In DNA, the CDR3 is TGTGCCAGCTCACCCCGGCCTGACACTGAAGCTTTCTTT. This chain uses TRBV18 with TRBJ1-1, with D unclear. This CDR3 region has 13 residues. V lost 3 bases and J lost 3, with 8 bases in between. Germline V gives CDR1 KGHSH, CDR2 LQKENI.

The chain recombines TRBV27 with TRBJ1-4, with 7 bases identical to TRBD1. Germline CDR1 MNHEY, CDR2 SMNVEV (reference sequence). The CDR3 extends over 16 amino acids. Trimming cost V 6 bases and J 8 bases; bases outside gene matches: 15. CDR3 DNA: TGTGCCAGCAGACTGACTGCGGGCAGGGGGGGCGAAAAACTGTTTTTT. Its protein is CASRLTAGRGGEKLFF. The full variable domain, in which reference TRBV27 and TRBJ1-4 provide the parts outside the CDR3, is EAQVTQNPRYLITVTGKKLTVTCSQNMNHEYMSWYRQDPGLGLRQIYYSMNVEVTDKGDVPEGYKVSRKEKRNFPLILESPSPNQTSLYFCASRLTAGRGGEKLFFGSGTQLSVL.

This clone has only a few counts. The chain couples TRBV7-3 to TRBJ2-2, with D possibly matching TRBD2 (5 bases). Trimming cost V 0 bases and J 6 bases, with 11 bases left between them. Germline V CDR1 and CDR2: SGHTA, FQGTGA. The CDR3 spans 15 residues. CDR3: CASSLTRDSPGELFF. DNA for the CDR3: TGTGCCAGCAGCTTAACTCGGGATTCGCCCGGGGAGCTGTTTTTT.

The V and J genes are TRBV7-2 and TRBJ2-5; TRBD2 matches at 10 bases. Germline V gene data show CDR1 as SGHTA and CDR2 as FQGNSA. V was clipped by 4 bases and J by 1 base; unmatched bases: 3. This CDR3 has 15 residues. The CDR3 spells CASSSGTSVQETQYF. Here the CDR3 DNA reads TGTGCCAGCAGCTCAGGGACTAGCGTCCAAGAGACCCAGTACTTC.

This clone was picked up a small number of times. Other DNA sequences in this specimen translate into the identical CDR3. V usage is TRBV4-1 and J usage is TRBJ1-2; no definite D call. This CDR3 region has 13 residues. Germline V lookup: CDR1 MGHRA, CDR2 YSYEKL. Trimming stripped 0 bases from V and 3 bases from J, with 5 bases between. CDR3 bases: TGCGCCAGCAGCCAAGACACGGACTATGGCTACACCTTC. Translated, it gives CASSQDTDYGYTF.

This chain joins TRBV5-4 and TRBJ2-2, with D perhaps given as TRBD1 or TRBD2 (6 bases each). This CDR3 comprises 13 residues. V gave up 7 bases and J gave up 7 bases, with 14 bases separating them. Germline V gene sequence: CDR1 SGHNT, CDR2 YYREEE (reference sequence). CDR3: CASSTEGGGELFF. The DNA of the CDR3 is TGTGCCAGCTCCACCGAGGGGGGCGGGGAGCTGTTTTTT.

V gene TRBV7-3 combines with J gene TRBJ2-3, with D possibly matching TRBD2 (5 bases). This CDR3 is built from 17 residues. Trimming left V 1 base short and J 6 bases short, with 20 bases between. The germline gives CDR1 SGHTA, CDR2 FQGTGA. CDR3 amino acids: CASSLKNFAEESDTQYF. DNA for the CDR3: TGTGCCAGCAGCTTAAAGAACTTCGCGGAGGAAAGTGATACGCAGTATTTT.

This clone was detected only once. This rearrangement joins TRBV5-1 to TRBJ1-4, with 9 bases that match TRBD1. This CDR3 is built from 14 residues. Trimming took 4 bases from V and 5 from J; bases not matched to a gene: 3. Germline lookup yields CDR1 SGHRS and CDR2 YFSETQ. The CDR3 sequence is CASSIGQGNEKLFF. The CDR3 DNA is TGCGCCAGCAGCATCGGACAGGGGAATGAAAAACTGTTTTTT.

Here the CDR3 DNA reads TGTGCCACCCTACCGGGGGCGGCGGGGAGCAATGAGCAGTTCTTC. Protein sequence: CATLPGAAGSNEQFF. The chain carries TRBV28 and TRBJ2-1; the D call may be TRBD1 or TRBD2 (6 bases each). The V gene lost 10 bases and the J gene lost 6 bases, with 22 bases spanning the gap. The length of the CDR3 is 15 residues. Germline lookup yields CDR1 MDHEN and CDR2 SYDVKM. Filled out from reference TRBV28 and TRBJ2-1, the complete variable domain reads DVKVTQSSRYLVKRTGEKVFLECVQDMDHENMFWYRQDPGLGLRLIYFSYDVKMKEKGDIPEGYSVSREKKERFSLILESASTNQTSMYLCATLPGAAGSNEQFFGPGTRLTVL.

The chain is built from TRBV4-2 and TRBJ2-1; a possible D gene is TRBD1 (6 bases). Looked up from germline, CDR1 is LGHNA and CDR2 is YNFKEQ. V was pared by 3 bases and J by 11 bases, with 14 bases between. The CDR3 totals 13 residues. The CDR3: CASSQPGQNQQFF. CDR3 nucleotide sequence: TGTGCCAGCAGCCAGCCCGGACAGAATCAGCAGTTCTTC.

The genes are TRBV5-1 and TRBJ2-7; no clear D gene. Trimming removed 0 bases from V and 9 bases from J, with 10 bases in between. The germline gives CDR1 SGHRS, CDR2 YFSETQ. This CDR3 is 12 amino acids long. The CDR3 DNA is TGCGCCAGCAGCTTGGAACTCGACGTGCAGTACTTC. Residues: CASSLELDVQYF.

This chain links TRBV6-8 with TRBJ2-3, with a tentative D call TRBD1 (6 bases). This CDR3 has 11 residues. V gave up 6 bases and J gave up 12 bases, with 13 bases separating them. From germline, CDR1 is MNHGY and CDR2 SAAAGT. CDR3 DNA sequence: TGTGCCAGCAGCGGACAGCACTCCCAGTATTTT. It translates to CASSGQHSQYF.

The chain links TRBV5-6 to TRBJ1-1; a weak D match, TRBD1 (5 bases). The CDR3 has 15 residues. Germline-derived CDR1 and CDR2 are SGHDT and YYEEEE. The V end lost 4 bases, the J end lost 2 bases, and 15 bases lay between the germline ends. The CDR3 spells CASSPPGFVNTEAFF. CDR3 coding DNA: TGTGCCAGCAGCCCTCCAGGGTTCGTTAACACTGAAGCTTTCTTT. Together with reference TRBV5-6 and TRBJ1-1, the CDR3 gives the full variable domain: DAGVTQSPTHLIKTRGQQVTLRCSPKSGHDTVSWYQQALGQGPQFIFQYYEEEERQRGNFPDRFSGHQFPNYSSELNVNALLLGDSALYLCASSPPGFVNTEAFFGQGTRLTVV.

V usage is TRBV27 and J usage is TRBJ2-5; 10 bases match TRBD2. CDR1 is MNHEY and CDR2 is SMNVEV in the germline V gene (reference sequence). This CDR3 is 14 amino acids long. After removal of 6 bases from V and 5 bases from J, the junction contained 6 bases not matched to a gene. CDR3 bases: TGTGCCAGCAGATCTAGCGGGAGATTGGAGACCCAGTACTTC. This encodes CASRSSGRLETQYF.

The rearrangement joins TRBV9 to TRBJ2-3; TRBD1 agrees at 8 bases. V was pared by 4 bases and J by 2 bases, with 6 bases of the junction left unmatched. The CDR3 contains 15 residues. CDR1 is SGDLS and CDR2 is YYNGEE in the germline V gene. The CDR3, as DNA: TGTGCCAGCAGCCCCGGGACAGGCAACACAGATACGCAGTATTTT. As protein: CASSPGTGNTDTQYF.

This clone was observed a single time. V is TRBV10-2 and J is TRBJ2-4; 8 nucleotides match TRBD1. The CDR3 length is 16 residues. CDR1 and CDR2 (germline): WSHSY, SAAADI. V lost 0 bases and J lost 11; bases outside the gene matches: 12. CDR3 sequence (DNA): TGCGCCAGCAGTGAGTCTCAGGGGGCGCGGAGTAAAGTTCAGTACTTC. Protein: CASSESQGARSKVQYF.

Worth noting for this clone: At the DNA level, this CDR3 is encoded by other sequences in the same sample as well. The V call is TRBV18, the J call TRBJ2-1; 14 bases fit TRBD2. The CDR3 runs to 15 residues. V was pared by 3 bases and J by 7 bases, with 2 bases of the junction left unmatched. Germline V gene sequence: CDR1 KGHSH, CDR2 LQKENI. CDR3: CASSPRTSGGNEQFF. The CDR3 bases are TGTGCCAGCTCACCGCGGACTAGCGGGGGGAATGAGCAGTTCTTC.

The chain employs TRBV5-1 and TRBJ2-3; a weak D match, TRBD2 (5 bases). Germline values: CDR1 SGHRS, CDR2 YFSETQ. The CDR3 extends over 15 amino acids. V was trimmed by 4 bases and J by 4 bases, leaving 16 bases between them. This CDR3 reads CASSITAASSDTQYF. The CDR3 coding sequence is TGCGCCAGCAGCATCACAGCGGCGAGCTCAGATACGCAGTATTTT.

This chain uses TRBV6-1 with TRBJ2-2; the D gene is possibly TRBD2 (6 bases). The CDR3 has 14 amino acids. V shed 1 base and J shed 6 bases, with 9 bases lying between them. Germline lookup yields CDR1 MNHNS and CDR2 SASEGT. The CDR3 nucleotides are TGTGCCAGCAGTGAAGGACTAGTGCCCGGGGAGCTGTTTTTT. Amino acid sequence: CASSEGLVPGELFF.

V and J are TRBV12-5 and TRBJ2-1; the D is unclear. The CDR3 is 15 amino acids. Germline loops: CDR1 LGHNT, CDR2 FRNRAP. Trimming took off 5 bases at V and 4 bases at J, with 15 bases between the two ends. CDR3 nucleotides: TGTGCTAGTGGTCCGCAAGGACGGCAGTACAATGAGCAGTTCTTC. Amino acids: CASGPQGRQYNEQFF.

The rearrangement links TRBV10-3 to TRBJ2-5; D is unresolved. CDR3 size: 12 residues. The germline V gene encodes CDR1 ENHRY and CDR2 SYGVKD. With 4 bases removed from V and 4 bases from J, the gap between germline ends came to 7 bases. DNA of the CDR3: TGTGCCATCAGTGCCCTGGGAGAGACCCAGTACTTC. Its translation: CAISALGETQYF.

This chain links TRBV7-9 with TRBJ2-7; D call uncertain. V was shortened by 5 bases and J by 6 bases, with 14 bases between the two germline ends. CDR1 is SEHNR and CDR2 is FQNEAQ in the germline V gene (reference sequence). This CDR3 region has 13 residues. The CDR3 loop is CASSRTRIGEQYF. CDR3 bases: TGTGCCAGCAGCCGAACCCGGATCGGCGAGCAGTACTTC.

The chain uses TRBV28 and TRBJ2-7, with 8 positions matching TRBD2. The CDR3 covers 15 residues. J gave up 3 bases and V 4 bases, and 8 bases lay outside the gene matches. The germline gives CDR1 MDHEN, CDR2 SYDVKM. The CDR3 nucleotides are TGTGCCAGCAGTTCCCCAGGCAGCGGGAGCTACGAGCAGTACTTC. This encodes CASSSPGSGSYEQYF. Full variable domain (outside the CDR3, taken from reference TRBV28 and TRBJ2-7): DVKVTQSSRYLVKRTGEKVFLECVQDMDHENMFWYRQDPGLGLRLIYFSYDVKMKEKGDIPEGYSVSREKKERFSLILESASTNQTSMYLCASSSPGSGSYEQYFGPGTRLTVT.

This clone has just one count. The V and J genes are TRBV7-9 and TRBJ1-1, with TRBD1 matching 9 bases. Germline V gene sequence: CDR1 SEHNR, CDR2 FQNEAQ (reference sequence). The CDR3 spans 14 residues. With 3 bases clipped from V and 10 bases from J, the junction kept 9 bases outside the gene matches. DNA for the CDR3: TGTGCCAGCAGCTTTAGATCCGGGACAGGGAGAGCTTTCTTT. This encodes CASSFRSGTGRAFF. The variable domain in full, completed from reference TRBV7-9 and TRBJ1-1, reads DTGVSQNPRHKITKRGQNVTFRCDPISEHNRLYWYRQTLGQGPEFLTYFQNEAQLEKSRLLSDRFSAERPKGSFSTLEIQRTEQGDSAMYLCASSFRSGTGRAFFGQGTRLTVV.

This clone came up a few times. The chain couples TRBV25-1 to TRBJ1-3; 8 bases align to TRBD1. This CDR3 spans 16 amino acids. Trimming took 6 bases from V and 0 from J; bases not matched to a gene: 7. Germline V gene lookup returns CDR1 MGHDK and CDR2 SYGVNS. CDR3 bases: TGTGCCAGCAGGGCCACGACAGGGGACTCTGGAAACACCATATATTTT. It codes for CASRATTGDSGNTIYF.